The 12 T cell receptor beta chains presented below share a single source sample, sequenced in a study of cytomegalovirus exposure and HLA in healthy donors. The primer mix had 60 Vbeta and 13 Jbeta primers. Sequencing was performed with immunoSEQ multiplex PCR; in TCRdb, only in-frame clones are kept and a portion is missing. This table has fewer than 100,000 clones, approximately 79% appearing once. The specimen was PBMCs. The receptor set was obtained from a woman in her thirties or forties in good health and CMV-seronegative.

The chain employs TRBV7-9 and TRBJ2-6; possibly TRBD1 for D (5 bases). This CDR3 spans 17 amino acids. Trimming pared 5 bases from V and 1 base from J, leaving 15 bases between. CDR1 is SEHNR, CDR2 FQNEAQ, per germline (reference sequence). The chain's CDR3 is CASSRWGARSGANVLTF. In DNA, the CDR3 is TGTGCCAGCAGCCGCTGGGGCGCTAGGTCTGGGGCCAACGTCCTGACTTTC.

The rearrangement joins TRBV6-6 to TRBJ2-2; D call uncertain. The CDR3 contains 14 residues. With 1 base removed from V and 6 bases from J, the gap between germline ends came to 9 bases. CDR1 is MNHNY and CDR2 is SVGAGI in the germline V gene (reference sequence). The CDR3 DNA reads TGTGCCAGCAGTTACTTTCTCGGTGCCGGGGAGCTGTTTTTT. Translated, it gives CASSYFLGAGELFF.

V usage is TRBV29-1 and J usage is TRBJ1-1; 7 bases fit TRBD1. The CDR3 consists of 14 residues. CDR1 and CDR2 from the germline V gene are SQVTM and ANQGSEA. Germline trimming cut 1 base from V and 8 bases from J; bases unmatched to any gene: 10. This CDR3 reads CSVEAADRPGEAFF. The CDR3 DNA reads TGCAGCGTTGAAGCGGCGGACAGGCCCGGGGAAGCTTTCTTT. The full variable domain, with the rest looked up from reference TRBV29-1 and TRBJ1-1, is SAVISQKPSRDICQRGTSLTIQCQVDSQVTMMFWYRQQPGQSLTLIATANQGSEATYESGFVIDKFPISRPNLTFSTLTVSNMSPEDSSIYLCSVEAADRPGEAFFGQGTRLTVV.

This clone was seen more than once but under ten times. The chain links TRBV18 to TRBJ1-2, with D perhaps matching TRBD1 (5 bases). V lost 6 bases to trimming and J lost 8 bases, with 19 bases between them. From germline, CDR1 is KGHSH and CDR2 LQKENI. This CDR3 is built from 14 residues. CDR3 coding DNA: TGTGCCAGCTCCTCGCTGCCAGGAGGGGACGGCTACACCTTC. This translates into CASSSLPGGDGYTF.

Here the CDR3 reads CASTQGTSTNEKLFF. Written as DNA, the CDR3 is TGCGCCAGCACCCAGGGAACTTCAACTAATGAAAAACTGTTTTTT. This sequence joins TRBV5-1 and TRBJ1-4, with D maybe TRBD1 (5 bases). Per the germline V gene, CDR1 is SGHRS and CDR2 is YFSETQ. The CDR3 is made up of 15 amino acids. Deletions cut 6 bases from V and 0 bases from J, with 12 bases between.

The CDR3 nucleotides are TGCGCCAGCAGCCCGCTAGCGGGGACCTACTACGAGCAGTACTTC. Amino acid sequence: CASSPLAGTYYEQYF. The chain uses TRBV5-1 and TRBJ2-7; 9 bases fit TRBD2. The CDR3 totals 15 residues. The ends lost 4 bases at V and 3 bases at J; junction bases unmatched: 8. Germline values: CDR1 SGHRS, CDR2 YFSETQ.

This chain links TRBV2 with TRBJ2-7, with D possibly being TRBD1 (6 bases). The CDR3 covers 19 residues. The germline V gene has CDR1 SNHLY and CDR2 FYNNEI. V was shortened by 7 bases and J by 2 bases, with 30 bases between the two germline ends. The CDR3 is CASTLTQRFWDTNTYEQYF. The CDR3 nucleotides are TGTGCCAGCACCTTAACCCAGCGATTTTGGGACACTAACACCTACGAGCAGTACTTC.

The V and J genes are TRBV29-1 and TRBJ2-7; 10 bases agree with TRBD1. This CDR3 has 14 amino acids. Germline CDR1 and CDR2: SQVTM and ANQGSEA. The ends lost 3 bases at V and 0 bases at J; junction bases unmatched: 2. The CDR3 region has the DNA TGCAGCGTTGAGGGACAGGGGCCCTCCTACGAGCAGTACTTC. This gives the protein CSVEGQGPSYEQYF.

A few counts support this clone. The rearrangement links TRBV5-6 to TRBJ2-7; D is uncertain. V lost 4 bases, J lost 9 bases, and 11 bases lay in between. This CDR3 has 11 amino acids. Germline-derived CDR1 and CDR2 are SGHDT and YYEEEE. CDR3 sequence (DNA): TGTGCCAGCAGCGTCGATTCGGTGCAGTACTTC. Amino acids: CASSVDSVQYF.

This clone has just one count. The gene calls are TRBV30 and TRBJ1-5; TRBD1 matches at 7 bases. Trimming removed 0 bases from V and 0 bases from J; junction bases left unmatched: 8. This CDR3 region has 17 residues. From germline, CDR1 is GTSNPN and CDR2 SVGIG (reference sequence). Written as DNA, the CDR3 is TGTGCCTGGAGTGTACGCGGGGACAGAAGTAGCAATCAGCCCCAGCATTTT. Its protein product is CAWSVRGDRSSNQPQHF. Full variable domain (missing parts from reference TRBV30 and TRBJ1-5): SQTIHQWPATLVQPVGSPLSLECTVEGTSNPNLYWYRQAAGRGLQLLFYSVGIGQISSEVPQNLSASRPQDRQFILSSKKLLLSDSGFYLCAWSVRGDRSSNQPQHFGDGTRLSIL.

This rearrangement joins TRBV7-8 to TRBJ2-1; D is ambiguous. CDR3 length equals 13 residues. CDR1 is SGHVS and CDR2 is FQNEAQ in the germline V gene. Between the trimmed V and J ends, which lost 2 bases and 4 bases, there was a span of 6 bases. CDR3 sequence (DNA): TGTGCCAGCAGCTTAAACGGGTACAATGAGCAGTTCTTC. This translates into CASSLNGYNEQFF.

This sequence joins TRBV28 and TRBJ1-5; 8 nucleotides align to TRBD1. The CDR3 contains 14 residues. From germline, CDR1 is MDHEN and CDR2 SYDVKM. With V trimmed by 4 bases and J by 7 bases, 6 bases remained unmatched. CDR3 coding DNA: TGTGCCAGCAGTTCGACAGGGGAAAGCCAGCCCCAGCATTTT. The encoded protein is CASSSTGESQPQHF.